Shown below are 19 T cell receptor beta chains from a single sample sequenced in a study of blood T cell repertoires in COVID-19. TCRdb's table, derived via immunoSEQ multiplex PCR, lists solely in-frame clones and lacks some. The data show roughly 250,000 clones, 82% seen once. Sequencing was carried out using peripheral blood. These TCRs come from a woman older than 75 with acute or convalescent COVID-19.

The CDR3 sequence is CASSLEASGSNEQFF. CDR3 DNA sequence: TGTGCCAGCAGCTTAGAGGCTAGCGGGTCTAATGAGCAGTTCTTC. The chain couples TRBV7-2 to TRBJ2-1, with 8 nucleotides matching TRBD2. V dropped 1 base and J dropped 7; count of bases not matched to a gene: 6. The length of the CDR3 is 15 residues. CDR1 SGHTA and CDR2 FQGNSA come from the germline V gene. The full variable domain, in which reference TRBV7-2 and TRBJ2-1 provide the parts outside the CDR3, is GAGVSQSPSNKVTEKGKDVELRCDPISGHTALYWYRQSLGQGLEFLIYFQGNSAPDKSGLPSDRFSAERTGGSVSTLTIQRTQQEDSAVYLCASSLEASGSNEQFFGPGTRLTVL.

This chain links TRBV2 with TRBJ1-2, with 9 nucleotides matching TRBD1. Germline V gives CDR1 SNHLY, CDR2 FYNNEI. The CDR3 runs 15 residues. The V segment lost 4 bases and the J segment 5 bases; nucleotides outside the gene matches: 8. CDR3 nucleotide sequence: TGTGCCAGCAGTGCGTCTGGACAGGGGAATTATGGCTACACCTTC. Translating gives CASSASGQGNYGYTF.

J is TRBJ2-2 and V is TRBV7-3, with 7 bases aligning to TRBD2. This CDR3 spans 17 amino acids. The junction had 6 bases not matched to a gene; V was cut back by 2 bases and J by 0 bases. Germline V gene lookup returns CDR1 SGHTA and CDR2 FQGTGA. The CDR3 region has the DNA TGTGCCAGCAGCTTACGTCGGGAGGCCTCGAACACCGGGGAGCTGTTTTTT. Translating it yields CASSLRREASNTGELFF. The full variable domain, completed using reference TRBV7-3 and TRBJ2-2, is GAGVSQTPSNKVTEKGKYVELRCDPISGHTALYWYRQSLGQGPEFLIYFQGTGAADDSGLPNDRFFAVRPEGSVSTLKIQRTERGDSAVYLCASSLRREASNTGELFFGEGSRLTVL.

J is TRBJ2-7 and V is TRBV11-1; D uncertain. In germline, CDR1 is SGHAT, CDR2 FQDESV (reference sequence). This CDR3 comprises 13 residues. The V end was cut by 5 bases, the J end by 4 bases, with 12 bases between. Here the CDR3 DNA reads TGTGCCAGCAGCCCAGCCCTAGTTTACGAGCAGTACTTC. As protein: CASSPALVYEQYF.

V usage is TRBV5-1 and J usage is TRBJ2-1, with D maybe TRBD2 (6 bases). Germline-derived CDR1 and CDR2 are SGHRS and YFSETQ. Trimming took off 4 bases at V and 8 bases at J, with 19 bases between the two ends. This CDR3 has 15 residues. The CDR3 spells CASSLLADPLDEQFF. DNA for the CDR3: TGCGCCAGCAGCCTACTAGCAGACCCCTTAGATGAGCAGTTCTTC.

The CDR3 is CASSKNTGGRETQYF. Written as DNA, the CDR3 is TGCGCCAGCAGCAAGAATACAGGGGGGAGGGAGACCCAGTACTTC. The chain has TRBV5-1 and TRBJ2-5; 8 positions match TRBD1. V lost 4 bases to trimming and J lost 5 bases; unmatched junction nucleotides: 10. The CDR3 extends over 15 amino acids. Germline V gene lookup returns CDR1 SGHRS and CDR2 YFSETQ.

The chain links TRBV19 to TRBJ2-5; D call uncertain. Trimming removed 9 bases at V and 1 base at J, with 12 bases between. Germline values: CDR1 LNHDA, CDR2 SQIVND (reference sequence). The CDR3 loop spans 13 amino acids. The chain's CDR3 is CASSPNSQETQYF. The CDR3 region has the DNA TGTGCCAGCTCACCCAACAGCCAAGAGACCCAGTACTTC.

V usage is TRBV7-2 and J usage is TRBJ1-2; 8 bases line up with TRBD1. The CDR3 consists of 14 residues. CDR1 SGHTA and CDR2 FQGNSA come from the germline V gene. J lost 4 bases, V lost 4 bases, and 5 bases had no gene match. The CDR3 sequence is CASSSLDRVYGYTF. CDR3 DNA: TGTGCCAGCAGCTCGCTGGACAGGGTCTATGGCTACACCTTC.

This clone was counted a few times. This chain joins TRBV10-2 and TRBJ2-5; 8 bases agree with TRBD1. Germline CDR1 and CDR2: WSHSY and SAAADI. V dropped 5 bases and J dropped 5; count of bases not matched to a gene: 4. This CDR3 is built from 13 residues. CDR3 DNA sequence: TGCGCCAGCAGTAGGGACAGGTGGGAGACCCAGTACTTC. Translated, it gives CASSRDRWETQYF.

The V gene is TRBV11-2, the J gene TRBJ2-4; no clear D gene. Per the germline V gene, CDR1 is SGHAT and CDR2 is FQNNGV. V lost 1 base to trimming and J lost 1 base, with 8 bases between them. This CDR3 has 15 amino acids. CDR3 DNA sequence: TGTGCCAGCAGCTTAGGGCTAGAGGCCAAAAACATTCAGTACTTC. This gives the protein CASSLGLEAKNIQYF.

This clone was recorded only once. The CDR3 DNA is TGCGCCAGCAGTCAAGGCCCACAGGGAATTTGGAATCAGCCCCAGCATTTT. This gives the protein CASSQGPQGIWNQPQHF. The chain employs TRBV23-1 and TRBJ1-5; maybe TRBD1 (6 bases). TRBV23-1 belongs to the ORF category, with a function that is uncertain. This CDR3 is 17 amino acids long. The germline V and J ends were trimmed by 2 bases and 4 bases, with 18 bases remaining between them.

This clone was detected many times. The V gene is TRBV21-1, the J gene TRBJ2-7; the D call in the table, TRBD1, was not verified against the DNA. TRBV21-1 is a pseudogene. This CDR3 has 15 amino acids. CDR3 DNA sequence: TGTGCCAGCAGCAAAGTCAACAGGGGGCTCTACGAGCAGTACTTC. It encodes CASSKVNRGLYEQYF.

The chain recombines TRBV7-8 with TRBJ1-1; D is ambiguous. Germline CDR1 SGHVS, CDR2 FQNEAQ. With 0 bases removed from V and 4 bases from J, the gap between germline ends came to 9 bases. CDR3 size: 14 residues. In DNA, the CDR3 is TGTGCCAGCAGCTTAGCGCCGGAGGGCACTGAAGCTTTCTTT. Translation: CASSLAPEGTEAFF.

This CDR3 is CASSRRSGGAIGELFF. In DNA form, the CDR3 reads TGTGCCAGCAGCCGCCGCAGCGGGGGGGCTATCGGGGAGCTGTTTTTT. The rearrangement uses TRBV6-2 or TRBV6-3 and TRBJ2-2; TRBD2 matches 10 bases. J lost 7 bases, V lost 6 bases, and 11 bases had no gene match. The CDR3 totals 16 residues. The V gene's germline CDR1 is MNHEY and CDR2 SVGEGT.

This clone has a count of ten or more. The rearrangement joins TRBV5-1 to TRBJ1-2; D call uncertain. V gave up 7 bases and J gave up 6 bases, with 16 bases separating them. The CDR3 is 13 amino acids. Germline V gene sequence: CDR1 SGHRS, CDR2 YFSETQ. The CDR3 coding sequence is TGCGCCAGCCAGAATGGGCAGTTGGATGGCTACACCTTC. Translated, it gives CASQNGQLDGYTF.

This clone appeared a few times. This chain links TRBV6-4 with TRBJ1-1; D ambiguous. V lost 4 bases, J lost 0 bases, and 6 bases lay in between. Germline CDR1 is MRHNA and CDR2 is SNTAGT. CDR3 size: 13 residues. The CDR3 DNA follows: TGTGCCAGCAGTGCGTCTGTGAACACTGAAGCTTTCTTT. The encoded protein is CASSASVNTEAFF.

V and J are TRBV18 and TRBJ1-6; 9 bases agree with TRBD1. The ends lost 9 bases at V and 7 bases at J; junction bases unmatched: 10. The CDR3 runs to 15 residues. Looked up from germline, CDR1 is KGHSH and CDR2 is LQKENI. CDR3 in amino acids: CASHPGQGNNSPLHF. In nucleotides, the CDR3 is TGTGCCAGTCACCCGGGACAGGGCAACAATTCACCCCTCCACTTT.

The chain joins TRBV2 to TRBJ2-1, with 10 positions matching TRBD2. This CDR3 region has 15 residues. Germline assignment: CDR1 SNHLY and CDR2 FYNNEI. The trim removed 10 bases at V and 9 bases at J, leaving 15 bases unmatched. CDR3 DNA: TGTGCCACGCCTACTAGGGAAGCGGGAGGGGTTGAGCAGTTCTTC. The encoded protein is CATPTREAGGVEQFF.

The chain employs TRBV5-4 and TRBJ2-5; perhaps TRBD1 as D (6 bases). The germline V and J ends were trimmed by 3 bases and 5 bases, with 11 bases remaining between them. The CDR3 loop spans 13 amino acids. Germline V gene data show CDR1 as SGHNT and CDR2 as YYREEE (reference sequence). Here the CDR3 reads CASSSNQGETQYF. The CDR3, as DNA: TGTGCCAGCAGCTCGAACCAGGGGGAGACCCAGTACTTC. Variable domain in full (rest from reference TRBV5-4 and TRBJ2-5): ETGVTQSPTHLIKTRGQQVTLRCSSQSGHNTVSWYQQALGQGPQFIFQYYREEENGRGNFPPRFSGLQFPNYSSELNVNALELDDSALYLCASSSNQGETQYFGPGTRLLVL.